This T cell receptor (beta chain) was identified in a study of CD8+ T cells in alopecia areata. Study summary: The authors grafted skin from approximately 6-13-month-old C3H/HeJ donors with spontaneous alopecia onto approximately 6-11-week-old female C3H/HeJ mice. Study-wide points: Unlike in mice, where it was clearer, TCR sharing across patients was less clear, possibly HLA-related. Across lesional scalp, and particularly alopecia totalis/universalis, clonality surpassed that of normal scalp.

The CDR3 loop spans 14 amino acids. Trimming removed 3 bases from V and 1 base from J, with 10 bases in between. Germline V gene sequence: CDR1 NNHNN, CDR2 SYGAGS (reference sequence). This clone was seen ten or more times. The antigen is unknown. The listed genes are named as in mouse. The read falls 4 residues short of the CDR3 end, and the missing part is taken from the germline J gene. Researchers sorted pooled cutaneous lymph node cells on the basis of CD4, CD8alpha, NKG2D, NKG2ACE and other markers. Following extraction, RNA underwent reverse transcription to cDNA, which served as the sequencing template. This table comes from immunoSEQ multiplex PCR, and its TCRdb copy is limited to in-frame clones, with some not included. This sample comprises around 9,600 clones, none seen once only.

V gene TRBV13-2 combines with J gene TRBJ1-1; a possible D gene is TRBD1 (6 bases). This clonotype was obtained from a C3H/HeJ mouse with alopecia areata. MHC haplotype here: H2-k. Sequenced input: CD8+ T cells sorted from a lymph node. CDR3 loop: CASGADRRNTEVFF. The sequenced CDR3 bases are TGTGCCAGCGGTGCCGACAGGAGAAACACA.